Listed below are T cell receptor beta chains from one sample, sequenced in a study of technical replicates of blood from a few donors. TCRdb's copy holds only in-frame clones and misses some; the assay was immunoSEQ multiplex PCR. The sample lists approximately 99,000 clones; approximately 96% were seen once. The sample comprised T cells isolated from PBMCs. These receptors were obtained from a human donor in good health. Both conserved end residues are part of each CDR3. D genes are given only for firm matches.

CASSRPRTGRTDTQYF,TRBJ2-3,-,TRBV21-1
CALIQGHSYNEQFF,TRBJ2-1,-,TRBV30
CASSFSWNEQFF,TRBJ2-1,-,TRBV7-2
CASARTGLLSGANVLTF,TRBJ2-6,TRBD1,TRBV11-1
CASSIDRNTEAFF,TRBJ1-1,-,TRBV13
CASGGLAGYSYNEQFF,TRBJ2-1,TRBD2,TRBV7-9
CASSQVVEREQYF,TRBJ2-7,-,TRBV4-1
CANSVDRDRGNTEAFF,TRBJ1-1,TRBD1,TRBV6-8
CASSQTGNNQPQHF,TRBJ1-5,-,TRBV6-5
CATSRQNTEAFF,TRBJ1-1,-,TRBV21-1
CASSPNYEQYF,TRBJ2-7,-,TRBV28
CASSLGREGPSYNEQFF,TRBJ2-1,TRBD2,TRBV7-2
CASSLYLFEKYTDTQYF,TRBJ2-3,-,TRBV4-1
CASSTEAASNEKLFF,TRBJ1-4,-,TRBV5-1
CASSVRRGTSTDTQYF,TRBJ2-3,-,TRBV9
CASSQARDSNQPQHF,TRBJ1-5,-,TRBV4-2
CASSQMSQYEQYF,TRBJ2-7,-,TRBV4-2
CASSLGRLGYTF,TRBJ1-2,-,TRBV5-4
CAISEPGTGYEQYF,TRBJ2-7,TRBD1,TRBV10-3